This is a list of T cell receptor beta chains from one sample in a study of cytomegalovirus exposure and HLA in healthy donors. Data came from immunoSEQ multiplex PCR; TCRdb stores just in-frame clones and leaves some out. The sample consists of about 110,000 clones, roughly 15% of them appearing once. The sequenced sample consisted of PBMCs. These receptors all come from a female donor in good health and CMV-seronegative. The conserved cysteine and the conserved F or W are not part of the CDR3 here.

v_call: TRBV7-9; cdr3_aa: ASSPFPGQGTDTQY
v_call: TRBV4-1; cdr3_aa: ASSQKWAFGTDTQY
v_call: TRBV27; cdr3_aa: ASSLGYTPNEKLF
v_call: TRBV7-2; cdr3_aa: ASSPEAVGTQY
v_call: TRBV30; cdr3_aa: AFSQGVGYEQY
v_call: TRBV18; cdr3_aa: ASSPLPAGGGQPQH
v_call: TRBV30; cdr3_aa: AWSTGQGSIQY
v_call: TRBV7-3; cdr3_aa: ASSFGLSETQY
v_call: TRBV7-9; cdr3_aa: ASSLGLDRNTIY
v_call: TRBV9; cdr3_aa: ASSSQIPRIAGGPNTQY
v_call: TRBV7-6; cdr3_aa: ASSSDRGSTPYEQY
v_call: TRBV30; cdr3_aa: AWSSPESSRHYGYT
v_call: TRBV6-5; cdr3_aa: ASSRQGGISPLH
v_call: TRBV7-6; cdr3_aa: ASSLLGGGPSEQY
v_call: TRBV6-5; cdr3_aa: ASSYSSGGKLF
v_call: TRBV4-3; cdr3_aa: ASSPDRDGGPNEKLF
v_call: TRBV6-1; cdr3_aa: ASRGAGGYNEQF
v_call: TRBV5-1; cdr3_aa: ASSLAAGPYNEQF
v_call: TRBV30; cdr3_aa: AWSVVQELAYEQY
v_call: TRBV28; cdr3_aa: ASRFDRAYEQY
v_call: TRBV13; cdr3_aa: ASSLGTGGISGNTIY
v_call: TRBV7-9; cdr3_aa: ASSLGTGTSGAYEQY
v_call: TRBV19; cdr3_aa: ATARGQTYGYT
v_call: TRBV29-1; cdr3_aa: SVLGTGRFYGYT
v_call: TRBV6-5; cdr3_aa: ASSPRDRGNTEAF
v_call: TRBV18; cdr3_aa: ASSPDSYTDTQY
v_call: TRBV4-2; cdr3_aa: ASSQDPGVNRGQGQPQH
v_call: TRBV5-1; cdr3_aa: ASSLPGGTGVLEQY
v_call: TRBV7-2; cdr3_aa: ASSLGASSSYEQY
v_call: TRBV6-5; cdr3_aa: ASSHRPGAGNTIY
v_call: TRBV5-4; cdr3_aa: ASSYLSSGDEQY
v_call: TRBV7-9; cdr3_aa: ASSPRDFGYT
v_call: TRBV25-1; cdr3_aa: ASNEGPGQGHGGYT
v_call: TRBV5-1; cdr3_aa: ASSPQPIDRVGGGYT
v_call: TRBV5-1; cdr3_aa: ASSLDLRNTEAF
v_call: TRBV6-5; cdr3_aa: ASGTGGVYGYT
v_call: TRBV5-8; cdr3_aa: ASSWVDRAGNTIY
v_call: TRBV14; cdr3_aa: ASSQVRTGSNQPQH
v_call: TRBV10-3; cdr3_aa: AISESTGENTEAF
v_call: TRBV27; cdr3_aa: ASSLTQGQVVGYT
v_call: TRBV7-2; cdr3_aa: ASSINRGLELF
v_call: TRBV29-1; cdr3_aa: SVEETGGNNEKLF
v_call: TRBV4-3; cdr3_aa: ASSQDRDYSNQPQH
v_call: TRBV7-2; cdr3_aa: ASRGGVEQY
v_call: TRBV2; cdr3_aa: ASSRDRGLDEQY
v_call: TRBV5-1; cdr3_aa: ASSTGTGPPETQY
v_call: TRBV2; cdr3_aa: ASSEIRVDTGELF
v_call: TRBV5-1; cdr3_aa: ASSSGQGMAEAF
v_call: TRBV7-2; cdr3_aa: ASSPKSTGPYNEQF
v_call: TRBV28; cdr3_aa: ASSFGQKYNSPLH